This TCR beta chain stems from a study of T cell responses to AZD1222 COVID-19 vaccine. The overall study: Whether given at about 4 or about 12 weeks, second doses were pooled.

Germline CDR1 is MNHEY and CDR2 is SMNVEV (reference sequence). This CDR3 comprises 13 residues. Trimming shortened V by 6 bases and J by 1 base, and 9 bases separated the two germline ends. Findings and caveats of the study: The sample set comprised mostly white British donors with more females, and clonal diversity was possibly underestimated. The breadth and depth of Spike-specific TCRs increased once two AZD1222 doses had been given.

Sequencing was performed with immunoSEQ multiplex PCR; in TCRdb, only in-frame clones are kept and a portion is missing. The sample gives roughly 150,000 clones, roughly nine tenths of which show up once; 1.8% is in the top ten. Only one count was recorded for this clone. Its antigen is unidentified. The clonotype was recovered from an adult in good health. The chain combines TRBV27 with TRBJ1-1; D is possibly TRBD1 (6 bases). The sequencing here drew on peripheral blood, taken on day 0 of AZD1222 vaccination. CDR3 sequence (DNA): TGTGCCAGCAGCCCGGGACAGAACACTGAAGCTTTCTTT. Translation: CASSPGQNTEAFF.